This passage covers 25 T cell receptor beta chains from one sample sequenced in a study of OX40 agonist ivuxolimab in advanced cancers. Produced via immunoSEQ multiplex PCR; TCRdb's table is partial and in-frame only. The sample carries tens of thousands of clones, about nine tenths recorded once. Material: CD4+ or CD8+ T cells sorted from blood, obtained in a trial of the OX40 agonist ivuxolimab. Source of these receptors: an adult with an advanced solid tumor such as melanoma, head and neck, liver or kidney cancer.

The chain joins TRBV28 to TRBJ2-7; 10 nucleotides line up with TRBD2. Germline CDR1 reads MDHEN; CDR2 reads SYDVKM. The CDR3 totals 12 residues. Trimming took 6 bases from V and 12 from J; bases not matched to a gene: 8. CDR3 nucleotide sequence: TGTGCCAGCAGCGAATTTAGCGGGGGGCTGTACGTC. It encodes CASSEFSGGLYV.

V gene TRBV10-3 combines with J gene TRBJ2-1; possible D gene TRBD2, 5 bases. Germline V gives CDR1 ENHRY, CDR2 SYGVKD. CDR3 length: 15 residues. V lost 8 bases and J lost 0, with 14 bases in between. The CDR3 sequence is CAISASSSSYNEQFF. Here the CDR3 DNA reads TGTGCCATCTCCGCTAGCTCCTCCTCCTACAATGAGCAGTTCTTC.

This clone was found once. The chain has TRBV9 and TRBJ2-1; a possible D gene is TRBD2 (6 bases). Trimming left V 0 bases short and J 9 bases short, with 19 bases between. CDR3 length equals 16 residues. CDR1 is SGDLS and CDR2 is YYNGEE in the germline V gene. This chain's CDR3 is CASSVGLGRGGGEQFF. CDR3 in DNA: TGTGCCAGCAGCGTAGGACTCGGGAGAGGAGGCGGTGAGCAGTTCTTC.

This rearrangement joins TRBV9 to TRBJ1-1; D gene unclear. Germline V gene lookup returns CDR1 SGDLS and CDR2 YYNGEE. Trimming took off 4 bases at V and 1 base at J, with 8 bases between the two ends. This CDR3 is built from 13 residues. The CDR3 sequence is CASSPTTNTEAFF. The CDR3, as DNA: TGTGCCAGCAGCCCGACAACGAACACTGAAGCTTTCTTT.

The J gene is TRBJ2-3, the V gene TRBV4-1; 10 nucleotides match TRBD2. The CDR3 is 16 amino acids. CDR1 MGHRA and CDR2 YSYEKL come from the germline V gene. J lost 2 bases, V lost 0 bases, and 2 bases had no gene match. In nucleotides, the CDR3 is TGCGCCAGCAGCCAAGATAGCGGGAGGCCCACAGATACGCAGTATTTT. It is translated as CASSQDSGRPTDTQYF.

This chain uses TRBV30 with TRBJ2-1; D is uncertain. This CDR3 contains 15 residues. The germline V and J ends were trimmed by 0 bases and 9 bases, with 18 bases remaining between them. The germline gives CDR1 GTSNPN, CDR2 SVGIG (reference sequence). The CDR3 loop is CAWSVSTPGRSEQFF. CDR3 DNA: TGTGCCTGGAGTGTATCCACCCCTGGGCGGAGTGAGCAGTTCTTC.

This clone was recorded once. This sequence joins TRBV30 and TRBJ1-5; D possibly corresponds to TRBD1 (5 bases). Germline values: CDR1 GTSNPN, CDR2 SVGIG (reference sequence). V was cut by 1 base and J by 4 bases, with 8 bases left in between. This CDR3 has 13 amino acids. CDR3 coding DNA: TGTGCCTGGAGTGAGACAGATAATCAGCCCCAGCATTTT. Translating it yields CAWSETDNQPQHF.

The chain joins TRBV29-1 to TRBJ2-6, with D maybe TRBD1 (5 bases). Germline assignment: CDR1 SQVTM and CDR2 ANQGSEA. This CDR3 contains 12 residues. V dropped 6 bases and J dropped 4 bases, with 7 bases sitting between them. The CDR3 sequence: CSVKGGANVLTF. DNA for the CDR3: TGCAGCGTGAAGGGGGGGGCCAACGTCCTGACTTTC.

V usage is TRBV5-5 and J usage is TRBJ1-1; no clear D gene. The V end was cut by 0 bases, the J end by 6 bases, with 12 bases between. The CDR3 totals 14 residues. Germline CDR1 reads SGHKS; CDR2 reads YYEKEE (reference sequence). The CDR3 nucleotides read TGTGCCAGCAGCTTGGTCGGGGAGGGCGCTGAAGCTTTCTTT. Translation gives CASSLVGEGAEAFF.

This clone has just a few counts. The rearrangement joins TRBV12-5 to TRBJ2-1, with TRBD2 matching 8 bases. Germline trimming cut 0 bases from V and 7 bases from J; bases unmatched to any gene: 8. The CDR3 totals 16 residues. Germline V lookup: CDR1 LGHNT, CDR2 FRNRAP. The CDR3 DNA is TGTGCTAGTGGTTTGGTTGACGGGAGGGCCCGGAATGAGCAGTTCTTC. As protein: CASGLVDGRARNEQFF. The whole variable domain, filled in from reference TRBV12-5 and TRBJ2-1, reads DARVTQTPRHKVTEMGQEVTMRCQPILGHNTVFWYRQTMMQGLELLAYFRNRAPLDDSGMPKDRFSAEMPDATLATLKIQPSEPRDSAVYFCASGLVDGRARNEQFFGPGTRLTVL.

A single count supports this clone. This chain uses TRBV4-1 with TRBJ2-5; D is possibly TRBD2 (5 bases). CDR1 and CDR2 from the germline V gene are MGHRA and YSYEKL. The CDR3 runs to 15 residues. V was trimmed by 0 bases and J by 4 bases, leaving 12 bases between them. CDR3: CASSQERAWGETQYF. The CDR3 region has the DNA TGCGCCAGCAGCCAAGAGAGGGCCTGGGGAGAGACCCAGTACTTC.

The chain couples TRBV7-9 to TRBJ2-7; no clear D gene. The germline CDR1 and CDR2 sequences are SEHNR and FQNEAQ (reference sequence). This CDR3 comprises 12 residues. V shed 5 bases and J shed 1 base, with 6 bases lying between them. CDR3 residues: CASSLQSYEQYF. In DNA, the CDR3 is TGTGCCAGCAGCCTCCAGTCCTACGAGCAGTACTTC. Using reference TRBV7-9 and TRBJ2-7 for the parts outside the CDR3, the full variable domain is DTGVSQNPRHKITKRGQNVTFRCDPISEHNRLYWYRQTLGQGPEFLTYFQNEAQLEKSRLLSDRFSAERPKGSFSTLEIQRTEQGDSAMYLCASSLQSYEQYFGPGTRLTVT.

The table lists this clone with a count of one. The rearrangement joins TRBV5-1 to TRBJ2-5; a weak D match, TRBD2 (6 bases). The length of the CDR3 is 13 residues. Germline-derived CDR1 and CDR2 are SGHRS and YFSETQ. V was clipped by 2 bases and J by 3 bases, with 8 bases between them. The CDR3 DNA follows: TGCGCCAGCAGCTTCATAGCGGAAGAGACCCAGTACTTC. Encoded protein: CASSFIAEETQYF.

The CDR3: CASSSGTSGNTIYF. The CDR3 nucleotides read TGCGCCAGCAGCAGCGGGACCTCTGGAAACACCATATATTTT. The chain has TRBV5-1 and TRBJ1-3, with D maybe TRBD1 (5 bases). Germline V gene data show CDR1 as SGHRS and CDR2 as YFSETQ. The CDR3 is 14 amino acids. With 4 bases removed from V and 0 bases from J, the gap between germline ends came to 8 bases.

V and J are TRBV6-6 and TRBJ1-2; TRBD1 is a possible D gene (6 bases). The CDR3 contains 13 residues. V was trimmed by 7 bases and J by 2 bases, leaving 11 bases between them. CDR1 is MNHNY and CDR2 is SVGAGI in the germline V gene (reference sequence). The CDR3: CASNAQGNYGYTF. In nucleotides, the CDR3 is TGTGCCAGCAATGCTCAGGGGAACTATGGCTACACCTTC.

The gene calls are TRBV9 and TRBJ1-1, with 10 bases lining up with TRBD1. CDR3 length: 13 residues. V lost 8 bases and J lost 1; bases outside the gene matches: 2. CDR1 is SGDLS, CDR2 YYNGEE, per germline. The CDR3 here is CASDRGPNTEAFF. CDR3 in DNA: TGTGCCAGTGACAGGGGGCCGAACACTGAAGCTTTCTTT.

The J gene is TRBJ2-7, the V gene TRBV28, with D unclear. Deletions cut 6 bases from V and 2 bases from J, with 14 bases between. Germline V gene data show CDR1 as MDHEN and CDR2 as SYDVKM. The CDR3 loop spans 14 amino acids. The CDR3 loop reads CASSPSSWAYEQYF. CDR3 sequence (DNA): TGTGCCAGCAGCCCATCGAGTTGGGCCTACGAGCAGTACTTC.

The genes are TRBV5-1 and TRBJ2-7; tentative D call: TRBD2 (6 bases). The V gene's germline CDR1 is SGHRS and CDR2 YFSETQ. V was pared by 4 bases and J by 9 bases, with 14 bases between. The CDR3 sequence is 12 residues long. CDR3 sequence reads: CASSREQGGQYF. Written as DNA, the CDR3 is TGCGCCAGCAGCAGGGAGCAGGGAGGGCAGTACTTC.

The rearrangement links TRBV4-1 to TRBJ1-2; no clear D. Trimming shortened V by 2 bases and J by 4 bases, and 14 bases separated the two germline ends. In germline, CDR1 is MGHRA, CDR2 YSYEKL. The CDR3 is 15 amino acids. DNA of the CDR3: TGCGCCAGCAGCCAATATTCATCTAAGGGCTATGGCTACACCTTC. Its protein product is CASSQYSSKGYGYTF.

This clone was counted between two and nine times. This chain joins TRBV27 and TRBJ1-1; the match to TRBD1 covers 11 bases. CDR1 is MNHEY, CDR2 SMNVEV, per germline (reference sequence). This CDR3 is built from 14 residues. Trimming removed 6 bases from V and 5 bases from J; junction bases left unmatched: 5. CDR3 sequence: CASRGTGGTTEAFF. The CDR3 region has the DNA TGTGCCAGCAGGGGGACAGGGGGTACTACTGAAGCTTTCTTT.

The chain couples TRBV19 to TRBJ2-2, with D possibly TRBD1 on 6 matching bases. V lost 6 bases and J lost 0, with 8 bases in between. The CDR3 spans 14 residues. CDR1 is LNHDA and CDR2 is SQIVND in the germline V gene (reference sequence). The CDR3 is CASRRQANTGELFF. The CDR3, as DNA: TGTGCCAGTAGAAGACAGGCGAACACCGGGGAGCTGTTTTTT.

The CDR3 nucleotides are TGTGCCACCAGCCGGGGAACAGGGGCGGCGGAAAAACTGTTTTTT. Amino acid sequence: CATSRGTGAAEKLFF. The chain combines TRBV15 with TRBJ1-4, with TRBD1 matching over 7 bases. Germline V gene lookup returns CDR1 LNHNV and CDR2 YYDKDF (reference sequence). The CDR3 consists of 15 residues. The V segment lost 5 bases and the J segment 8 bases; nucleotides outside the gene matches: 11.

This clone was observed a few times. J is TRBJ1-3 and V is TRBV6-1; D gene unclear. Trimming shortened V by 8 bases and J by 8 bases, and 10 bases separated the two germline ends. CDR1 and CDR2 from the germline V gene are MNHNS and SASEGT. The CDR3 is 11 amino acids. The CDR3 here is CASLKVDTIYF. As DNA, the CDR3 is TGTGCCAGCCTAAAAGTAGACACCATATATTTT.

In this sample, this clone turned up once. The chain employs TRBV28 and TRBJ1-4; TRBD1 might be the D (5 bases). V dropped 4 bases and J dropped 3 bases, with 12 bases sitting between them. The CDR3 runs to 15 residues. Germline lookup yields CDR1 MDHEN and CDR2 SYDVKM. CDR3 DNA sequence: TGTGCCAGCAGTTCCGCCGGGACGGCTAATGAAAAACTGTTTTTT. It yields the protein CASSSAGTANEKLFF.

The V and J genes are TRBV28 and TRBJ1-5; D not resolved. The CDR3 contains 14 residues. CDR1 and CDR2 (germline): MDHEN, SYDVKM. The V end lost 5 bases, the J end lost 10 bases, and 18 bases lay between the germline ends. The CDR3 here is CASSRGPVSTPQHF. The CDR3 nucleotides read TGTGCCAGCAGTAGAGGGCCAGTTAGTACTCCCCAGCATTTT.